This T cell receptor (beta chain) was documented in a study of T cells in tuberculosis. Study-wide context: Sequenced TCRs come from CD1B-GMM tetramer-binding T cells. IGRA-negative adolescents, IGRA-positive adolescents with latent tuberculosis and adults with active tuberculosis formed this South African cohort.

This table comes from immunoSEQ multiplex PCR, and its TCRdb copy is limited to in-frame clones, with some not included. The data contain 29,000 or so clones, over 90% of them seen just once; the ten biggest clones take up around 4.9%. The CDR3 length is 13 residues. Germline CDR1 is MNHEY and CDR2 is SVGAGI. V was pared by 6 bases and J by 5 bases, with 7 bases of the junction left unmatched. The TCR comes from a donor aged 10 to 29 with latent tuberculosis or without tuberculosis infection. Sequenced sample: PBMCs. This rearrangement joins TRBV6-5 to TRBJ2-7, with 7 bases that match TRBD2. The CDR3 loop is CASSPGGIHEQYF. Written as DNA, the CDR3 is TGTGCCAGCAGCCCGGGGGGTATCCACGAGCAGTACTTC.